This T cell receptor (beta chain) is drawn from a study of blood T cell repertoires in COVID-19. Assay used: immunoSEQ multiplex PCR; TCRdb lists only in-frame clones, some missing. The repertoire holds 35,000 to 45,000 clones, with 89% as singletons. The ends were cut back, 3 bases at V and 3 bases at J, with 9 bases in the middle. Germline V lookup: CDR1 LNHDA, CDR2 SQIVND (reference sequence). The CDR3 has 13 amino acids. This chain joins TRBV19 and TRBJ2-7; no firm D call. The clonotype comes from a human donor in a cohort sampled during active COVID-19. The sample comprised peripheral blood. DNA of the CDR3: TGTGCCAGTAGTATTTCCAGGATCTACGAGCAGTACTTC. Translated, it gives CASSISRIYEQYF.